This T cell receptor beta chain was profiled in a study of OX40 agonist ivuxolimab in advanced cancers. Turning to the study itself: Patients' therapy was ivuxolimab, an antibody that acts as an agonist of OX40 (CD134).

Comment on this clone: Its target is unknown.

Germline-derived CDR1 and CDR2 are SGHDT and YYEEEE. Trimming took 2 bases from V and 7 from J, leaving 13 bases between them. This CDR3 comprises 14 residues. Study-wide points: With doses of 0.1 to 3.0 mg/kg, CD4+ and CD8+ blood T cells had undergone clonal expansion by week 6. Expanded clones were, on average, more numerous among CD8+ T cells than CD4+.

Peripheral blood came from all dose cohorts at three timepoints. The data were produced by immunoSEQ multiplex PCR, yet TCRdb's version contains in-frame clones alone and is incomplete. Altogether about 130,000 clones are present, 90% being singletons, with the ten largest covering about 1.1%. Sequencing was performed on CD4+ or CD8+ T cells sorted from blood, taken in a trial of the OX40 agonist ivuxolimab. The chain uses TRBV5-6 and TRBJ2-1, with D uncertain. This TCR came from an adult with an advanced solid tumor such as melanoma, head and neck, liver or kidney cancer. CDR3 protein: CASSLGARKNEQFF. In DNA, the CDR3 is TGTGCCAGCAGCTTAGGCGCGCGGAAGAATGAGCAGTTCTTC.